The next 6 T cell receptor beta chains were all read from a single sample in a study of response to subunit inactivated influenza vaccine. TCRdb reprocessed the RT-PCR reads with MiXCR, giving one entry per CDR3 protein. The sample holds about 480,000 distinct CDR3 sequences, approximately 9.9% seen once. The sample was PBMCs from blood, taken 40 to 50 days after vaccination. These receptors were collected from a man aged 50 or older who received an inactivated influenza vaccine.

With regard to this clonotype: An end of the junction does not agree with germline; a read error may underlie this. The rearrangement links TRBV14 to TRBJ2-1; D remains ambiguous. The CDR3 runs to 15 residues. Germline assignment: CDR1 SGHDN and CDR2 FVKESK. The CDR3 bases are TGCGCCAGCAGCCAAGATCTTGGCACTTACAATGAGCAGTTCTTC. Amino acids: CASSQDLGTYNEQFF.

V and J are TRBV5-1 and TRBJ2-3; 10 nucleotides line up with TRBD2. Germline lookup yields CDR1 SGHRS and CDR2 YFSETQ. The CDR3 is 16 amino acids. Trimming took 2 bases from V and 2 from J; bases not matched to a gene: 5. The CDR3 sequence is CASSFGAGGPTDTQYF. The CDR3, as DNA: TGCGCCAGCAGCTTCGGAGCGGGGGGGCCCACAGATACGCAGTATTTT.

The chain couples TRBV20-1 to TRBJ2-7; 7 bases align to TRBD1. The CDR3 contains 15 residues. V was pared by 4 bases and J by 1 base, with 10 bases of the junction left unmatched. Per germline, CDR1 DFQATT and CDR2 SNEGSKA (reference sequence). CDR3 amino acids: CSATSRDSPSYEQYF. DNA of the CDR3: TGCAGTGCTACCAGCCGGGACAGTCCGTCCTACGAGCAGTACTTC.

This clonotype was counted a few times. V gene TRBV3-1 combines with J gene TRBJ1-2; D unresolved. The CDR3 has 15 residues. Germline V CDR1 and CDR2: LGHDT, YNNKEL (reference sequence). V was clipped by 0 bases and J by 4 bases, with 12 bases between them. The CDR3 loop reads CASSQDLVASYGYTF. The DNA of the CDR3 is TGTGCCAGCAGCCAAGATCTCGTTGCAAGCTATGGCTACACCTTC.

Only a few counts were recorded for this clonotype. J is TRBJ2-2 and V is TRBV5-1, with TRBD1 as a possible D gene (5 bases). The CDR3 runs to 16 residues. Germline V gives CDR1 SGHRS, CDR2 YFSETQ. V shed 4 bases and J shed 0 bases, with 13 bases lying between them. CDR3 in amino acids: CASSIDSSANTGELFF. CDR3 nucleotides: TGCGCCAGCAGCATTGACAGTAGTGCGAACACCGGGGAGCTGTTTTTT.

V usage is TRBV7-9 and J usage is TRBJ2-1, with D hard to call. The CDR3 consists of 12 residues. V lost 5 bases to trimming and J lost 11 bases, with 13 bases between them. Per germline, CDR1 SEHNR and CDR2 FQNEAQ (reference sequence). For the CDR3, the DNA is TGTGCCAGCAGCCCCTCAGCTAGGAAGCAGTTCTTC. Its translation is CASSPSARKQFF.